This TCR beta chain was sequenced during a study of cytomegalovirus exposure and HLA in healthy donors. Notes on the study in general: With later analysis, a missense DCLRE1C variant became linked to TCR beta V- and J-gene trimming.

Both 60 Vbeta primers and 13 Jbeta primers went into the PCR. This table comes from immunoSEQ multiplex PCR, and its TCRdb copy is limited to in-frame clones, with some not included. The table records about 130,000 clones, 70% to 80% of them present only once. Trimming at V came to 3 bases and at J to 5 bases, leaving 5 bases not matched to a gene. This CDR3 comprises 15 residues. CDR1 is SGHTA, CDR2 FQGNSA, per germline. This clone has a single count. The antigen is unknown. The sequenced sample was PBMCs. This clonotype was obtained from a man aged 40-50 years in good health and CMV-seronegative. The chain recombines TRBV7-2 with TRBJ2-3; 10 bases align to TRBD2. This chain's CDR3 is CASSLSGGALDTQYF. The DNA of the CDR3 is TGTGCCAGCAGCTTGAGCGGGGGGGCTTTAGATACGCAGTATTTT.